This T cell receptor (beta chain) originates from a study of blood T cell repertoires in COVID-19 (dated by TCRdb to 2020 to 2022). General notes on the study: Samples from collaborators originated in the United States, Italy and Spain and spanned both the acute and convalescent phases of COVID-19. The prospective study material was composed of cDNA or gDNA derived from T cells, B-cell-depleted T cells, or PBMCs. Deeply sampled blood TCRbeta repertoires from subjects exposed to, actively infected with, or recovered from COVID-19 were included in the dataset. The repertoires were released in a freely available public database meant as a resource for research on the immune response to SARS-CoV-2. Samples were obtained from the ongoing ImmuneRACE study (first 160 participants) and from over 1,000 subjects provided by 6 global collaborators. A de-identified subject ID, COVID-19 status, age in years and sex were almost always included in the sample metadata. Where available, HLA class I and class II types were taken from metadata supplied by the sample provider and were not determined by assay-based typing. Results the study describes overall, beyond this receptor: How much clinical and demographic metadata was included differed by source and by participant, and the metadata was provided uncurated.

This clone turned up a few times. The antigen it binds to is not known. One base away there is no much larger clone; base qualities are not given. Each collaborating institution followed its own protocols to collect whole blood in K2EDTA tubes. For TCRbeta analysis, collaborators shipped samples in one of three forms: frozen whole blood, isolated PBMCs, or DNA extracted from either of those sample types. TCRbeta CDR3 regions were amplified from genomic DNA using the immunoSEQ Assay, a bias-controlled multiplex PCR. The authors' analysis ran thus. Within the assay, amplification of reference gene primers was used to estimate how many nucleated cells each sample contained. To quantify the absolute abundance of each unique TCRbeta CDR3 rearrangement, sequence reads were collapsed and filtered. For each sample, productive Simpson clonality was calculated as the square root of Simpson's diversity index across productive rearrangements. TCRdb's version of the immuneACCESS table is confined to in-frame rearrangements and falls short of the full clone set. An unresolved V gene accounts for under half of the shortfall where checked; the remainder is of unknown origin. V and J calls and clone size follow that table, whereas D and trimming were derived from the DNA. This sample lists some 200,000 clones; around three quarters were detected once. Over 7% of the sample is held by the ten biggest clonotypes.

The clonotype comes from a woman in her 70s with acute or convalescent COVID-19. The sample comprised peripheral blood.

The CDR3 protein: CASSPQPGAGGGTQYF. The nucleotide sequence is given as TGTGCCAGCAGCCCCCAACCGGGAGCGGGCGGCGGTACGCAGTATTTT. Recombination connected TRBV11-2 to TRBJ2-3, with a tentative D gene TRBD2 over 6 matching bases. Looking up the germline V gene yields CDR1 SGHAT and CDR2 FQNNGV. The CDR3 starts with the cysteine, ends with the phenylalanine, and has 16 residues. Of the read, only the CDR3 DNA is kept; its 48 bases are in frame from base 1. Cut back by 5 bases and 8 bases, the V and J ends lie 23 bases apart.